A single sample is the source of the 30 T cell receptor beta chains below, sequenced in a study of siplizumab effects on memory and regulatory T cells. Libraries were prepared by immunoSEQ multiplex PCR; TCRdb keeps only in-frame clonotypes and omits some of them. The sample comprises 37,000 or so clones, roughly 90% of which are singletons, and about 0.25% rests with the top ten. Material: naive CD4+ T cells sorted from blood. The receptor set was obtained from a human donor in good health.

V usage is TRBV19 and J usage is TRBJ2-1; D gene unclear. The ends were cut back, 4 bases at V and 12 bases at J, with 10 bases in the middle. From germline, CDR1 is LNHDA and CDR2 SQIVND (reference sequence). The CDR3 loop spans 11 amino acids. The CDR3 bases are TGTGCCAGTAGTAACCGTTTTGCGCAGTTCTTC. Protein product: CASSNRFAQFF.

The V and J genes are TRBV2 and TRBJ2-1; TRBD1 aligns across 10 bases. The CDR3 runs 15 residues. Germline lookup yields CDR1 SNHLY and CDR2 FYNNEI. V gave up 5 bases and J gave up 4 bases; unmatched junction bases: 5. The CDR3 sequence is CASSSGTGVYNEQFF. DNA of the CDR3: TGTGCCAGCAGTTCCGGGACAGGGGTTTACAATGAGCAGTTCTTC.

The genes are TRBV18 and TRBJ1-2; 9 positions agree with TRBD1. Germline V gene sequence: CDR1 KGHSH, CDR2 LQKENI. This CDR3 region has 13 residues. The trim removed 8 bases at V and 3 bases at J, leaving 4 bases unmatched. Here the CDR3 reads CASVQGADYGYTF. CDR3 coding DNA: TGTGCCAGCGTACAGGGGGCGGACTATGGCTACACCTTC.

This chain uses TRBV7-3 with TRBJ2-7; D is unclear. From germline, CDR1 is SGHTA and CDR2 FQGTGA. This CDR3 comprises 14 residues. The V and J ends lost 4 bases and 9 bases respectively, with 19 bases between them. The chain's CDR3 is CASSSTLLRPGQYF. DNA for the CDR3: TGTGCCAGCAGCTCCACCCTGTTACGGCCAGGGCAGTACTTC.

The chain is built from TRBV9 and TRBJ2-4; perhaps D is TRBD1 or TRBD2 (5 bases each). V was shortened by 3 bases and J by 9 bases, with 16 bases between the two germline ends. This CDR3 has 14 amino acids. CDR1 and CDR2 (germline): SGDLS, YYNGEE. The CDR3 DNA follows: TGTGCCAGCAGCGGAGCGGACACCCACAGCATTCAGTACTTC. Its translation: CASSGADTHSIQYF.

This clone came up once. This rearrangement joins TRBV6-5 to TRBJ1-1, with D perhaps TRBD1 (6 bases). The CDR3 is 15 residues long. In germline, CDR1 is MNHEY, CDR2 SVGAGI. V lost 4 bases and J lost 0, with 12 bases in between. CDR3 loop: CASSSGDTMNTEAFF. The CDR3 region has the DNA TGTGCCAGCAGTTCAGGGGACACCATGAACACTGAAGCTTTCTTT.

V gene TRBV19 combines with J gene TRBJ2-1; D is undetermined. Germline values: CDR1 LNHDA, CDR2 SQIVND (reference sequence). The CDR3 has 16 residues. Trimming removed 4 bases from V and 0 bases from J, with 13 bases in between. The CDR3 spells CASSTFGQSSYNEQFF. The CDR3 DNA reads TGTGCCAGTAGTACGTTCGGGCAGAGCTCCTACAATGAGCAGTTCTTC.

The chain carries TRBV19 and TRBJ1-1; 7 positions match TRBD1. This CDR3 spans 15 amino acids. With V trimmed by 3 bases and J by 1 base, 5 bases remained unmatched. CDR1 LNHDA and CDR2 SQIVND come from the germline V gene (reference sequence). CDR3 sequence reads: CASSIAGTANTEAFF. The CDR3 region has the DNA TGTGCCAGTAGTATTGCCGGGACAGCGAACACTGAAGCTTTCTTT.

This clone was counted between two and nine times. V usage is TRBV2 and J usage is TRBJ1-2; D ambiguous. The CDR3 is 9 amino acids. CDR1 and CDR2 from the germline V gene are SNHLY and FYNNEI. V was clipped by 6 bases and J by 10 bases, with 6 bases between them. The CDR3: CASRVDYTF. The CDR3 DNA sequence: TGTGCCAGCAGAGTAGACTACACCTTC.

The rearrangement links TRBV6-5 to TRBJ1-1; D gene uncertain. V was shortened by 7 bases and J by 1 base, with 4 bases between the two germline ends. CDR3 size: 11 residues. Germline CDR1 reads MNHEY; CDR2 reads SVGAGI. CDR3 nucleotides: TGTGCCAGCACGCGGAACACTGAAGCTTTCTTT. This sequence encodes CASTRNTEAFF.

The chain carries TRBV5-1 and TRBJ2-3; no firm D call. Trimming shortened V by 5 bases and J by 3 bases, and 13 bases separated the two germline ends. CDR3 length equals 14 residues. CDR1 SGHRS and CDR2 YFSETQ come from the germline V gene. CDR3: CASRLGLGTDTQYF. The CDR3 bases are TGCGCCAGCAGGCTCGGGTTAGGGACAGATACGCAGTATTTT.

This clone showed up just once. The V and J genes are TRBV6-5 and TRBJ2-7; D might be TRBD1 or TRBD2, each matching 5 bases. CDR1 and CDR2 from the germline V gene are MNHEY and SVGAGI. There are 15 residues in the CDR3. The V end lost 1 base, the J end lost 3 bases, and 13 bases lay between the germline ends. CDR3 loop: CASSYLVGAVYEQYF. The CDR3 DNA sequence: TGTGCCAGCAGTTACTTAGTCGGGGCAGTCTACGAGCAGTACTTC.

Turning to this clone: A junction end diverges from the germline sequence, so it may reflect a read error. The CDR3 DNA sequence: TGTGCCAGCAGTGAAAGTGGACCCCCCGACTTC. It yields the protein CASSESGPPDF. The chain combines TRBV2 with TRBJ2-5; D is undetermined. This CDR3 has 11 residues. Germline assignment: CDR1 SNHLY and CDR2 FYNNEI.

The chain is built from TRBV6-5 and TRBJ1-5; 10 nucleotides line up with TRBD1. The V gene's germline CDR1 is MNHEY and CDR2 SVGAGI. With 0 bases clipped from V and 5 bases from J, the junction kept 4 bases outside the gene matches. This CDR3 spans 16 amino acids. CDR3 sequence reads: CASSYSRGQGDQPQHF. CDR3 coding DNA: TGTGCCAGCAGTTACTCGCGAGGACAGGGGGATCAGCCCCAGCATTTT.

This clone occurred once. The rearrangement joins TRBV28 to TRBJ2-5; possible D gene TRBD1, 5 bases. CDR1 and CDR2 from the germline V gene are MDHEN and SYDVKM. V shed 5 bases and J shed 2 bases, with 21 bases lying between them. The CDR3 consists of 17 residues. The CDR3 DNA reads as TGTGCCAGCAGTCCAGGGTTTCCGTCGCCCCAACAAGAGACCCAGTACTTC. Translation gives CASSPGFPSPQQETQYF.

The CDR3: CASSPDSNQPQHF. The CDR3 DNA is TGTGCCAGCTCACCCGATAGCAATCAGCCCCAGCATTTT. The rearrangement links TRBV18 to TRBJ1-5; the D is unclear. The CDR3 spans 13 residues. CDR1 is KGHSH and CDR2 is LQKENI in the germline V gene. Trimming removed 3 bases from V and 0 bases from J, with 3 bases in between.

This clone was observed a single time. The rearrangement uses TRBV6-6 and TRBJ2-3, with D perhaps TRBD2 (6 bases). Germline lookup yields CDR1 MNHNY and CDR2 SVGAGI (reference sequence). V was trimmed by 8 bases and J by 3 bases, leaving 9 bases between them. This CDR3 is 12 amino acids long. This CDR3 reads CASELATDTQYF. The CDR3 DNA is TGTGCCAGCGAACTAGCAACAGATACGCAGTATTTT.

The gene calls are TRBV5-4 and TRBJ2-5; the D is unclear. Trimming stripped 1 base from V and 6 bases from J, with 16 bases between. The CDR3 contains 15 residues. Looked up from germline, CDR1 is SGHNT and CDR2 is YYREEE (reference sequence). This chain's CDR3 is CASSLRAANLQTQYF. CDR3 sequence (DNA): TGTGCCAGCAGCTTGAGGGCAGCCAATCTCCAGACCCAGTACTTC.

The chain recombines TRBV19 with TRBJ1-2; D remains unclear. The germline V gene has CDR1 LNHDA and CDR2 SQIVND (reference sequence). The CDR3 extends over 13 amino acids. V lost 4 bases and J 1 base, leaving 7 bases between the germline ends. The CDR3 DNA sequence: TGTGCCAGTAGTAGGGGAAATAACTATGGCTACACCTTC. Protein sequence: CASSRGNNYGYTF.

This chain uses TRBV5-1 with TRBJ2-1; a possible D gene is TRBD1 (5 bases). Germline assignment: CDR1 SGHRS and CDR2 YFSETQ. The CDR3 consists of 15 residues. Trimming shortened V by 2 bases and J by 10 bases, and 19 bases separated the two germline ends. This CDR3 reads CASSLPRELEFEQFF. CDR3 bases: TGCGCCAGCAGCTTACCCAGGGAATTAGAATTCGAGCAGTTCTTC.

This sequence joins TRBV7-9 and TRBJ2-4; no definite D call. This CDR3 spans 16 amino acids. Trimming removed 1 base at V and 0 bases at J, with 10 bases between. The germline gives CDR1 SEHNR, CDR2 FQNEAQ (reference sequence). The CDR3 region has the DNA TGTGCCAGCAGCTTAGTGGCAGACCTAGCCAAAAACATTCAGTACTTC. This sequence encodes CASSLVADLAKNIQYF.

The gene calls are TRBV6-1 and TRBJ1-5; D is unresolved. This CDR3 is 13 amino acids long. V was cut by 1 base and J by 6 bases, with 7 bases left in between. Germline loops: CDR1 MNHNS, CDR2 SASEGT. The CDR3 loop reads CASSEVRGQPQHF. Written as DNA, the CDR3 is TGTGCCAGCAGTGAAGTTCGGGGTCAGCCCCAGCATTTT.

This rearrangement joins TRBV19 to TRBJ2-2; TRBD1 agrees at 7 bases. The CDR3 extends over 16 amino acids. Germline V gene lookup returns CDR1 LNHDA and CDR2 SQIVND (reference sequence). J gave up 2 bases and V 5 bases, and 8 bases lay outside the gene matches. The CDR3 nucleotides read TGTGCCAGTAGTCTCCGAGGGGGCAGAAACACCGGGGAGCTGTTTTTT. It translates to CASSLRGGRNTGELFF. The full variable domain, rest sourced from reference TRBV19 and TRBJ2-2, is DGGITQSPKYLFRKEGQNVTLSCEQNLNHDAMYWYRQDPGQGLRLIYYSQIVNDFQKGDIAEGYSVSREKKESFPLTVTSAQKNPTAFYLCASSLRGGRNTGELFFGEGSRLTVL.

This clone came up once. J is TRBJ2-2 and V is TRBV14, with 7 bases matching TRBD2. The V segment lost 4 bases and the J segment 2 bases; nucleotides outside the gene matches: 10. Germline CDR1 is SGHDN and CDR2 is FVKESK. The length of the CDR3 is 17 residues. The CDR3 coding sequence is TGTGCCAGCAGCCTTAGACCCGGGGGGAGCAACACCGGGGAGCTGTTTTTT. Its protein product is CASSLRPGGSNTGELFF.

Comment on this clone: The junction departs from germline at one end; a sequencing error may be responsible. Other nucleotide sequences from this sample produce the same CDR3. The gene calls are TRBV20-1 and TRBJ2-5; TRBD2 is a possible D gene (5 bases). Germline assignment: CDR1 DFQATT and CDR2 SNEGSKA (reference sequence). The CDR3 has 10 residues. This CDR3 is CSARGETQYF. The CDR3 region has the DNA TGCAGTGCTAGGGGAGAGACTCAGTACTTC.

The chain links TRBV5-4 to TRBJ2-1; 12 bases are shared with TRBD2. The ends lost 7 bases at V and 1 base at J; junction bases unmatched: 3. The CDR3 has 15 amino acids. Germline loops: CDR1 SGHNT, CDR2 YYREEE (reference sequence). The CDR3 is CASRLAGDSYNEQFF. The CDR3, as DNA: TGTGCCAGCCGACTAGCGGGGGATTCCTACAATGAGCAGTTCTTC.

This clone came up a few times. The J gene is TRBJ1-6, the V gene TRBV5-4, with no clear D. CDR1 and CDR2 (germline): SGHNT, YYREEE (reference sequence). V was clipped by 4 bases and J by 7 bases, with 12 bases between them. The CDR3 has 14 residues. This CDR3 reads CASSQDVSNSPLHF. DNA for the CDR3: TGTGCCAGCAGCCAGGACGTCTCCAATTCACCCCTCCACTTT.

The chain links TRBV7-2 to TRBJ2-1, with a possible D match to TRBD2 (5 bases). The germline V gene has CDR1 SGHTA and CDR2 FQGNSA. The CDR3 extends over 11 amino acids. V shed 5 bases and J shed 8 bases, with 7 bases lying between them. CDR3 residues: CASSLDYEQFF. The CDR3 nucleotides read TGTGCCAGCAGCCTGGACTATGAGCAGTTCTTC.

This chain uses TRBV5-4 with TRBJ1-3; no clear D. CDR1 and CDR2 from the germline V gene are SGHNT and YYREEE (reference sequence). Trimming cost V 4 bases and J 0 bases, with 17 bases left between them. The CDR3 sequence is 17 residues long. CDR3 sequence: CASSPTQNPSSGNTIYF. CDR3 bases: TGTGCCAGCAGCCCTACACAAAACCCGAGCTCTGGAAACACCATATATTTT. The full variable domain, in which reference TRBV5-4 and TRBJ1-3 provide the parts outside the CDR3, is ETGVTQSPTHLIKTRGQQVTLRCSSQSGHNTVSWYQQALGQGPQFIFQYYREEENGRGNFPPRFSGLQFPNYSSELNVNALELDDSALYLCASSPTQNPSSGNTIYFGEGSWLTVV.

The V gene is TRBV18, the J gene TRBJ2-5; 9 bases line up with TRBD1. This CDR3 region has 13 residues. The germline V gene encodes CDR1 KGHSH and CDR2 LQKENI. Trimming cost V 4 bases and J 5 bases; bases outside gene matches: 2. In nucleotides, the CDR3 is TGTGCCAGCTCACTTGGACAGGGGGAGACCCAGTACTTC. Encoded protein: CASSLGQGETQYF.